One and the same sample provided the 2 T cell receptor beta chains below, sequenced in a study of human T cells and chemical hapten exposure. Time point reported: patch test 3, about 24 weeks after DPC sensitization. Treatment defined: therapeutic diphenylcyclopropenone sensitization with weekly scalp DPC. From the RACE reads, TCRdb called clonotypes with MiXCR, one entry per CDR3 protein. Here the sample spans tens of thousands of distinct CDR3 sequences, about 10% being singletons. The sample here was whole blood, taken in connection with sensitization to the hapten diphenylcyclopropenone (DPC). Receptor source: a woman aged 40 to 55 with alopecia areata. Some clones in this sample may be carry-over from other donors' samples.

Remarks on this clonotype: A much larger clone differs by one base, so this may be a read error. The conserved final phenylalanine or tryptophan is absent from the CDR3, which likely points to a read error. The chain has TRBV10-2 and TRBJ2-7; 8 positions match TRBD1. V shed 4 bases and J 0 bases; nucleotides not matched to a gene: 5. Germline V gene sequence: CDR1 WSHSY, CDR2 SAAADI. This CDR3 is 15 amino acids long. CDR3 in DNA: TGCGCCAGCAGTGTTATGACAGGGGCCTCCTACGAGCAGTACCTC. This sequence encodes CASSVMTGASYEQYL.

This clonotype appeared once. The junction departs from germline at one end; a sequencing error may be responsible. The V call is TRBV18, the J call TRBJ2-5; 9 bases line up with TRBD2. The V gene's germline CDR1 is KGHSH and CDR2 LQKENI. The CDR3 spans 17 residues. The CDR3 region is CVSSPRGSGSQQETQYF. The CDR3 DNA reads as TGTGTCAGCTCACCACGGGGTAGCGGGAGCCAGCAAGAGACCCAGTACTTC. The complete variable domain, with remaining parts taken from reference TRBV18 and TRBJ2-5, reads NAGVMQNPRHLVRRRGQEARLRCSPMKGHSHVYWYRQLPEEGLKFMVYLQKENIIDESGMPKERFSAEFPKEGPSILRIQQVVRGDSAAYFCVSSPRGSGSQQETQYFGPGTRLLVL.